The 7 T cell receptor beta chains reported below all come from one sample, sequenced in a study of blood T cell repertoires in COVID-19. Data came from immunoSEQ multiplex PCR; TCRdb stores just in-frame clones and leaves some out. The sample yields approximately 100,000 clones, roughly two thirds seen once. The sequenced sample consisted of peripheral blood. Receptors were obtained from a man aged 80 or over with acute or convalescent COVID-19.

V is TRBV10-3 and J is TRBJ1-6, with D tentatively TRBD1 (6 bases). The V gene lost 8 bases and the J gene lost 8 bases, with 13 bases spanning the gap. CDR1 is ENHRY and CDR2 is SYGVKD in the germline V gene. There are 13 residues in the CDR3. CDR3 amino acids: CAIGRTEDSPLHF. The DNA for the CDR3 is TGTGCCATCGGTCGGACAGAGGATTCACCCCTCCACTTT.

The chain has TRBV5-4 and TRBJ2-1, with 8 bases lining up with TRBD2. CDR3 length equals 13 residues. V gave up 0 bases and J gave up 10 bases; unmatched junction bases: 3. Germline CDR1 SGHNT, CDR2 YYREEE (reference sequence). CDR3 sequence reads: CASSLVGGAEQFF. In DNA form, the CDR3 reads TGTGCCAGCAGCTTGGTCGGGGGGGCCGAGCAGTTCTTC. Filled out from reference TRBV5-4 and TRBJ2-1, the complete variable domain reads ETGVTQSPTHLIKTRGQQVTLRCSSQSGHNTVSWYQQALGQGPQFIFQYYREEENGRGNFPPRFSGLQFPNYSSELNVNALELDDSALYLCASSLVGGAEQFFGPGTRLTVL.

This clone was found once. The CDR3: CASSLVSLPPQETQYF. DNA for the CDR3: TGTGCCAGTAGTTTGGTGTCCCTACCGCCTCAAGAGACCCAGTACTTC. The gene calls are TRBV19 and TRBJ2-5, with D uncertain. The CDR3 runs 16 residues. V lost 5 bases, J lost 2 bases, and 18 bases lay in between. Germline V gives CDR1 LNHDA, CDR2 SQIVND (reference sequence).

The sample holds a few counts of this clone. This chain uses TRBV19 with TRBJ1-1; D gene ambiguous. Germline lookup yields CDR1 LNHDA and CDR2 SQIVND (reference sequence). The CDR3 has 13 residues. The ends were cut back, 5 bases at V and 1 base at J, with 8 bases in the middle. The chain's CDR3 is CASSEQSNTEAFF. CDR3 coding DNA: TGTGCCAGTAGTGAACAGTCGAACACTGAAGCTTTCTTT. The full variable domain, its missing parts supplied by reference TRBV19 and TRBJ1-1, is DGGITQSPKYLFRKEGQNVTLSCEQNLNHDAMYWYRQDPGQGLRLIYYSQIVNDFQKGDIAEGYSVSREKKESFPLTVTSAQKNPTAFYLCASSEQSNTEAFFGQGTRLTVV.

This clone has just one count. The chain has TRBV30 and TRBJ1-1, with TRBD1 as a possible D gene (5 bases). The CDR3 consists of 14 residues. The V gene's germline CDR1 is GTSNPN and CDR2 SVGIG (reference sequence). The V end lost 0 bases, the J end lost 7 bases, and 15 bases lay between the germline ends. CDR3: CAWSVLGEDSEAFF. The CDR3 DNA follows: TGTGCCTGGAGTGTACTGGGGGAGGATAGTGAAGCTTTCTTT.

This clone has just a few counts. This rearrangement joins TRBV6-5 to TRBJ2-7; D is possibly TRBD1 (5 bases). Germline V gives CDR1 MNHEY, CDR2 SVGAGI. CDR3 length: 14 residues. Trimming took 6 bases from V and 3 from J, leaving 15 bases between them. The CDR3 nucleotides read TGTGCCAGCAGCTTACAGGAAAATAGCTACGAGCAGTACTTC. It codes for CASSLQENSYEQYF.

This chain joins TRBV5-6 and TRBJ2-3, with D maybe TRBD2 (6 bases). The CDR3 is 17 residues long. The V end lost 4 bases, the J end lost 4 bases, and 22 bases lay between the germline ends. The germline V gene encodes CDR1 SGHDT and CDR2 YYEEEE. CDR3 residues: CASSGPGFGSFADTQYF. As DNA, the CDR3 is TGTGCCAGCAGCGGGCCGGGGTTCGGGAGTTTTGCAGATACGCAGTATTTT.